In this sample, the clone carrying this T cell receptor beta chain turned up a few times. CDR3 length: 16 residues. Germline V gene sequence: CDR1 SEHNR, CDR2 FQNEAQ (reference sequence). The ends lost 5 bases at V and 6 bases at J; junction bases unmatched: 13. These data originate in a study of blood T cell repertoires in COVID-19. Across the study: From the United States, Italy and Spain came samples of acute and convalescent COVID-19. Sample material is recorded as cDNA or gDNA derived from T cells, B-cell-depleted T cells, or PBMCs.

Original methodology: Cell counts per sample came from amplifying reference gene primers. Clones were read by immunoSEQ multiplex PCR, and TCRdb kept only the in-frame ones, dropping some. V, J and clone size are those of that table, while D and trimming were read from the DNA. The sample holds about 150,000 clones; around 74% are singletons and the top ten take less than 4.5%. This TCR was sampled from a woman aged 80 or older with acute or convalescent COVID-19. The V call is TRBV7-9, the J call TRBJ1-2; 9 nucleotides match TRBD1. Sample: peripheral blood. CDR3 in amino acids: CASSPRQGVWENGYTF. CDR3 bases: TGTGCCAGCAGCCCACGACAGGGGGTGTGGGAAAATGGCTACACCTTC.